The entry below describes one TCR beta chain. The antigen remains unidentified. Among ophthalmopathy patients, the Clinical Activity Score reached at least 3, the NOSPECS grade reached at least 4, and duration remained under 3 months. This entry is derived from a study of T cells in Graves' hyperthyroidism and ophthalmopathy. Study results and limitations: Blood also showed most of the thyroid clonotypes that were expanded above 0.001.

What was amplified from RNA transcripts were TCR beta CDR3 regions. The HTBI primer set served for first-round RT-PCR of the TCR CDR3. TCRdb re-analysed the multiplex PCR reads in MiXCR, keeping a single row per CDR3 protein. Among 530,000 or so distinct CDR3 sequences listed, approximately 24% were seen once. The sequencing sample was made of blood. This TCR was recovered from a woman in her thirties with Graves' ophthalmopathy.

CDR3 DNA sequence: TGTGCCAGCAGTAAGGGCTCCTATAATTCACCCCTCCACTTT. Its translation: CASSKGSYNSPLHF. The gene calls are TRBV28 and TRBJ1-6; D gene unclear. Trimming cost V 5 bases and J 0 bases, with 5 bases left between them. Germline CDR1 and CDR2: MDHEN and SYDVKM. The CDR3 has 14 amino acids. The full variable domain, its missing parts supplied by reference TRBV28 and TRBJ1-6, is DVKVTQSSRYLVKRTGEKVFLECVQDMDHENMFWYRQDPGLGLRLIYFSYDVKMKEKGDIPEGYSVSREKKERFSLILESASTNQTSMYLCASSKGSYNSPLHFGNGTRLTVT.